Listed here are 22 T cell receptor beta chains from one sample, sequenced in a study of cytomegalovirus exposure and HLA in healthy donors. With 60 Vbeta and 13 Jbeta primers, the PCR was carried out. This table comes from immunoSEQ multiplex PCR, and its TCRdb copy is limited to in-frame clones, with some not included. The repertoire holds 140,000 to 150,000 clones, with around 78% as singletons. The source material was PBMCs. These receptors were collected from a woman under 30 in good health and CMV-seronegative.

The V call is TRBV7-3, the J call TRBJ1-2, with 9 positions matching TRBD1. Per the germline V gene, CDR1 is SGHTA and CDR2 is FQGTGA. V shed 5 bases, J shed 7 bases, and the junction held 8 bases outside the gene matches. CDR3 length: 14 residues. CDR3 sequence reads: CASSTTGQGSGYTF. Here the CDR3 DNA reads TGTGCCAGCAGCACCACGGGACAGGGTAGTGGCTACACCTTC.

This clone was counted a single time. The chain carries TRBV4-1 and TRBJ2-1; the match to TRBD1 covers 10 bases. V was clipped by 2 bases and J by 7 bases; unmatched bases: 14. The germline CDR1 and CDR2 sequences are MGHRA and YSYEKL. This CDR3 region has 18 residues. CDR3: CASSQTIPGQGRWNEQFF. In DNA form, the CDR3 reads TGCGCCAGCAGCCAAACTATCCCGGGACAGGGGAGGTGGAATGAGCAGTTCTTC.

This clone was counted between two and nine times. This chain links TRBV19 with TRBJ2-3; the match to TRBD2 covers 10 bases. The CDR3 covers 16 residues. V was pared by 5 bases and J by 6 bases, with 11 bases of the junction left unmatched. CDR1 LNHDA and CDR2 SQIVND come from the germline V gene (reference sequence). CDR3 loop: CASSPPGAGGLDTQYF. CDR3 nucleotide sequence: TGTGCCAGTAGTCCCCCCGGAGCGGGAGGGCTCGATACGCAGTATTTT.

V is TRBV18 and J is TRBJ2-1, with unresolved D. Trimming took 3 bases from V and 0 from J, leaving 9 bases between them. The CDR3 runs 15 residues. CDR1 KGHSH and CDR2 LQKENI come from the germline V gene. CDR3 coding DNA: TGTGCCAGCTCACCCCAAGAACTCTCCTACAATGAGCAGTTCTTC. Translated, it gives CASSPQELSYNEQFF.

The CDR3 DNA is TGCGCCAGCAGCTTGGTGGCAGGGGGCCTGTACACTGAAGCTTTCTTT. As protein: CASSLVAGGLYTEAFF. This sequence joins TRBV5-1 and TRBJ1-1, with 8 bases that match TRBD1. J was trimmed by 3 bases and V by 0 bases; bases with no gene match: 7. The CDR3 covers 16 residues. The germline CDR1 and CDR2 sequences are SGHRS and YFSETQ.

The rearrangement links TRBV9 to TRBJ2-5, with 13 bases lining up with TRBD2. Germline V gene data show CDR1 as SGDLS and CDR2 as YYNGEE. With 0 bases clipped from V and 2 bases from J, the junction kept 10 bases outside the gene matches. There are 19 residues in the CDR3. Written as DNA, the CDR3 is TGTGCCAGCAGCGTAGGAGGACTAGCGGGGGTACGAGGACAAGAGACCCAGTACTTC. Residues: CASSVGGLAGVRGQETQYF.

The chain combines TRBV2 with TRBJ2-3; D may be TRBD1 (5 bases). In germline, CDR1 is SNHLY, CDR2 FYNNEI. This CDR3 has 14 amino acids. Trimming removed 3 bases from V and 2 bases from J, with 9 bases in between. CDR3 residues: CASSELGPTDTQYF. The CDR3 DNA sequence: TGTGCCAGCAGTGAGTTGGGGCCCACAGATACGCAGTATTTT.

In this sample, this clone turned up a few times. The chain couples TRBV6-1 to TRBJ2-3; TRBD1 is a possible D gene (5 bases). V lost 7 bases, J lost 2 bases, and 13 bases lay in between. The CDR3 has 14 residues. Germline assignment: CDR1 MNHNS and CDR2 SASEGT. The DNA of the CDR3 is TGTGCCAGCAATCGTGACAGTACCACAGATACGCAGTATTTT. Translated: CASNRDSTTDTQYF.

On this clone itself: At the DNA level, this CDR3 is encoded by other sequences in the same sample as well. This chain joins TRBV5-1 and TRBJ2-7; 9 bases fit TRBD1. The trim removed 4 bases at V and 2 bases at J, leaving 7 bases unmatched. Per the germline V gene, CDR1 is SGHRS and CDR2 is YFSETQ. This CDR3 has 15 amino acids. DNA for the CDR3: TGCGCCAGCAGCCCCACGGGACAGGGAACCTACGAGCAGTACTTC. Amino acids: CASSPTGQGTYEQYF. The whole variable domain, filled in from reference TRBV5-1 and TRBJ2-7, reads KAGVTQTPRYLIKTRGQQVTLSCSPISGHRSVSWYQQTPGQGLQFLFEYFSETQRNKGNFPGRFSGRQFSNSRSEMNVSTLELGDSALYLCASSPTGQGTYEQYFGPGTRLTVT.

This chain joins TRBV6-1 and TRBJ1-1, with TRBD1 matching 10 bases. The germline V gene encodes CDR1 MNHNS and CDR2 SASEGT. The trim removed 4 bases at V and 5 bases at J, leaving 10 bases unmatched. The CDR3 covers 16 residues. The CDR3 coding sequence is TGTGCCAGCAGTGGACAGGGGGCGCGAAAGAGGACTGAAGCTTTCTTT. As protein: CASSGQGARKRTEAFF.

This chain joins TRBV5-1 and TRBJ2-5; tentative D call: TRBD1 (6 bases). The CDR3 runs to 13 residues. V dropped 4 bases and J dropped 4 bases, with 11 bases sitting between them. In germline, CDR1 is SGHRS, CDR2 YFSETQ. The CDR3 sequence is CASSPQGRETQYF. Written as DNA, the CDR3 is TGCGCCAGCAGCCCCCAGGGGAGAGAGACCCAGTACTTC.

The chain has TRBV7-8 and TRBJ1-2; 9 bases are shared with TRBD1. This CDR3 contains 14 residues. V trimming: 4 bases; J trimming: 6 bases; junction bases outside the gene matches: 6. Germline V gives CDR1 SGHVS, CDR2 FQNEAQ. The CDR3 sequence is CASSSTTGGHGYTF. The DNA for the CDR3 is TGTGCCAGCAGCTCGACCACAGGGGGCCATGGCTACACCTTC.

The gene calls are TRBV9 and TRBJ2-1, with D possibly being TRBD2 (6 bases). Trimming cost V 2 bases and J 8 bases, with 11 bases left between them. From germline, CDR1 is SGDLS and CDR2 YYNGEE. This CDR3 is built from 13 residues. The CDR3 DNA reads TGTGCCAGCAGCGTGGGGGACTTCGATGAGCAGTTCTTC. It specifies CASSVGDFDEQFF.

The chain has TRBV4-2 and TRBJ2-3; the match to TRBD2 covers 8 bases. With 4 bases clipped from V and 5 bases from J, the junction kept 11 bases outside the gene matches. This CDR3 is 16 amino acids long. Germline CDR1 and CDR2: LGHNA and YNFKEQ. CDR3 loop: CASSRATGGQGDTQYF. The DNA for the CDR3 is TGTGCCAGCAGCCGGGCTACGGGGGGGCAGGGAGATACGCAGTATTTT.

The chain is built from TRBV15 and TRBJ2-7; D is undetermined. The V gene's germline CDR1 is LNHNV and CDR2 YYDKDF (reference sequence). The V end was cut by 1 base, the J end by 4 bases, with 8 bases between. This CDR3 is 13 amino acids long. The CDR3 DNA reads as TGTGCCACCAGCAGAGCCCTCGGGTACGAGCAGTACGTC. Translation gives CATSRALGYEQYV.

The chain is built from TRBV9 and TRBJ2-1; perhaps TRBD2 as D (6 bases). The CDR3 is 13 amino acids. V was cut by 4 bases and J by 9 bases, with 14 bases left in between. From germline, CDR1 is SGDLS and CDR2 YYNGEE. CDR3 region: CASSRDSSGEQFF. The CDR3 coding sequence is TGTGCCAGCAGCCGGGACTCGTCCGGTGAGCAGTTCTTC. Supplemented by reference TRBV9 and TRBJ2-1, the full variable domain reads DSGVTQTPKHLITATGQRVTLRCSPRSGDLSVYWYQQSLDQGLQFLIQYYNGEERAKGNILERFSAQQFPDLHSELNLSSLELGDSALYFCASSRDSSGEQFFGPGTRLTVL.

The chain recombines TRBV14 with TRBJ1-1, with 8 nucleotides matching TRBD1. This CDR3 has 13 residues. With V trimmed by 3 bases and J by 8 bases, 5 bases remained unmatched. CDR1 is SGHDN and CDR2 is FVKESK in the germline V gene. CDR3 DNA sequence: TGTGCCAGCAGCCACCTTTGGACAGGGGAAGCTTTCTTT. Amino acid sequence: CASSHLWTGEAFF. The full variable domain, in which reference TRBV14 and TRBJ1-1 provide the parts outside the CDR3, is EAGVTQFPSHSVIEKGQTVTLRCDPISGHDNLYWYRRVMGKEIKFLLHFVKESKQDESGMPNNRFLAERTGGTYSTLKVQPAELEDSGVYFCASSHLWTGEAFFGQGTRLTVV.

The genes are TRBV6-1 and TRBJ2-7, with a tentative D call TRBD2 (6 bases). The CDR3 length is 14 residues. The germline V and J ends were trimmed by 6 bases and 0 bases, with 12 bases remaining between them. Germline assignment: CDR1 MNHNS and CDR2 SASEGT. The CDR3 sequence is CASSGDGSSYEQYF. CDR3 nucleotides: TGTGCCAGCAGCGGCGACGGGAGCTCCTACGAGCAGTACTTC.

This clone was picked up a small number of times. V is TRBV7-2 and J is TRBJ2-1; the match to TRBD2 covers 7 bases. The V gene's germline CDR1 is SGHTA and CDR2 FQGNSA. This CDR3 is 15 amino acids long. Trimming removed 10 bases from V and 5 bases from J; junction bases left unmatched: 14. This CDR3 reads CATGGTPPLHNEQFF. In nucleotides, the CDR3 is TGTGCCACCGGGGGGACCCCACCCCTCCACAATGAGCAGTTCTTC.

This clone has just one count. The CDR3 region is CASSQVGTGGVGNNEQFF. For the CDR3, the DNA is TGCGCCAGCAGCCAAGTCGGGACAGGGGGCGTGGGTAACAATGAGCAGTTCTTC. The chain joins TRBV4-1 to TRBJ2-1; 12 bases line up with TRBD1. The germline V gene has CDR1 MGHRA and CDR2 YSYEKL. The CDR3 runs 18 residues. The V segment lost 1 base and the J segment 5 bases; nucleotides outside the gene matches: 9.

The rearrangement joins TRBV27 to TRBJ2-3, with D possibly matching TRBD1 (5 bases). The CDR3 contains 15 residues. V lost 2 bases to trimming and J lost 2 bases, with 11 bases between them. Germline loops: CDR1 MNHEY, CDR2 SMNVEV (reference sequence). In DNA form, the CDR3 reads TGTGCCAGCAGTTTAATGGGGCCCGCCACAGATACGCAGTATTTT. It translates to CASSLMGPATDTQYF.

V is TRBV7-9 and J is TRBJ2-7; the match to TRBD2 covers 7 bases. V was pared by 6 bases and J by 0 bases, with 8 bases of the junction left unmatched. This CDR3 comprises 15 residues. In germline, CDR1 is SEHNR, CDR2 FQNEAQ (reference sequence). The CDR3 is CASSYPSGHSYEQYF. The CDR3 region has the DNA TGTGCCAGCAGTTATCCTAGCGGACACTCCTACGAGCAGTACTTC.